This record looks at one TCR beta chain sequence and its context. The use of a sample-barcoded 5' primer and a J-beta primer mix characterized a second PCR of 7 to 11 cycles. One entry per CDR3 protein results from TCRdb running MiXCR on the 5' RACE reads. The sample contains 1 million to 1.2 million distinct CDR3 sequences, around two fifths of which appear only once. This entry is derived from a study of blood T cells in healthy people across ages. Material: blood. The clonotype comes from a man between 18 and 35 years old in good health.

CDR3 sequence: CASSRGRGLKSYQPQHF. CDR3 sequence (DNA): TGTGCCAGCTCCCGGGGCAGGGGGCTAAAAAGCTATCAGCCCCAGCATTTT. This chain links TRBV11-2 with TRBJ1-5; 8 bases match TRBD1. The V segment lost 8 bases and the J segment 5 bases; nucleotides outside the gene matches: 17. CDR3 length equals 17 residues. CDR1 SGHAT and CDR2 FQNNGV come from the germline V gene.